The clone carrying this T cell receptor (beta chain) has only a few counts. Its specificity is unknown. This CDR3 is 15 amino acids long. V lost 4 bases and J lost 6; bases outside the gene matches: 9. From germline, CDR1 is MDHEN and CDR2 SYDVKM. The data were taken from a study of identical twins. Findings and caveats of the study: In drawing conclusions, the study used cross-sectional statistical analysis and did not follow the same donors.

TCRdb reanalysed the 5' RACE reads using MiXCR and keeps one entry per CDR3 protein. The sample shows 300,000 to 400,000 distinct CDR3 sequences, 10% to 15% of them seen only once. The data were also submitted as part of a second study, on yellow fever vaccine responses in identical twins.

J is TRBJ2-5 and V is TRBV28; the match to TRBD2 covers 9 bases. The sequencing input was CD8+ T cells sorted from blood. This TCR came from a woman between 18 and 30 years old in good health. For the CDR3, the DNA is TGTGCCAGCAGTTCGGGACTAGCCCCTTTGCAGACCCAGTACTTC. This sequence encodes CASSSGLAPLQTQYF.